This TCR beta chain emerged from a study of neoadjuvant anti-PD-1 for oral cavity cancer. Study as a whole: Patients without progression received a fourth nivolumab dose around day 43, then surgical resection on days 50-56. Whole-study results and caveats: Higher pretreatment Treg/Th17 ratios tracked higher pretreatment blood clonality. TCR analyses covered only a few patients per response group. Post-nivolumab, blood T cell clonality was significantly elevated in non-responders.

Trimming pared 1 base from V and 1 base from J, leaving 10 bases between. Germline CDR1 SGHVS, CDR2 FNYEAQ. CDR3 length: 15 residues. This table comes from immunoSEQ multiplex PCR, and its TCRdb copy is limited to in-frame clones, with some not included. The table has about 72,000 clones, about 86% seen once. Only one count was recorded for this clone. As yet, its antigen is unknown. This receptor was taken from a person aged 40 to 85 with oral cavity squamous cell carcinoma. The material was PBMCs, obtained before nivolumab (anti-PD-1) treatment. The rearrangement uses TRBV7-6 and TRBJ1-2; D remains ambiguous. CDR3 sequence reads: CASSLGQGFNYGYTF. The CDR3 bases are TGTGCCAGCAGCTTAGGTCAAGGGTTTAACTATGGCTACACCTTC.